The 8 T cell receptor beta chains reported below all come from one sample, sequenced in a study of blood T cell repertoires in COVID-19. The repertoire was sequenced with immunoSEQ multiplex PCR; TCRdb's copy has only in-frame clones and lacks some. The repertoire holds about 260,000 clones, with approximately 80% as singletons. Sequenced material: peripheral blood. Receptors originate from a woman at least 80 years old with acute or convalescent COVID-19.

This clone was observed a few times. The rearrangement joins TRBV2 to TRBJ1-5, with D perhaps matching TRBD1 (5 bases). The V gene's germline CDR1 is SNHLY and CDR2 FYNNEI. Trimming took off 0 bases at V and 7 bases at J, with 7 bases between the two ends. This CDR3 is 13 amino acids long. This chain's CDR3 is CASSEARVQPQHF. CDR3 sequence (DNA): TGTGCCAGCAGTGAAGCCAGGGTGCAGCCCCAGCATTTT.

The chain employs TRBV19 and TRBJ1-2, with TRBD1 matching over 9 bases. CDR1 is LNHDA, CDR2 SQIVND, per germline (reference sequence). There are 15 residues in the CDR3. J lost 4 bases, V lost 9 bases, and 12 bases had no gene match. The CDR3 loop is CASKEQGALSYGYTF. CDR3 in DNA: TGTGCCAGCAAAGAACAGGGGGCGCTTAGCTATGGCTACACCTTC.

The CDR3 spells CASSVGTMNNEQFF. The CDR3 DNA reads as TGCGCCAGCAGCGTCGGGACTATGAACAATGAGCAGTTCTTC. The chain couples TRBV5-1 to TRBJ2-1; 7 bases agree with TRBD2. The V gene's germline CDR1 is SGHRS and CDR2 YFSETQ. This CDR3 is built from 14 residues. The trim removed 4 bases at V and 5 bases at J, leaving 6 bases unmatched.

V usage is TRBV4-1 and J usage is TRBJ1-2; the D is unclear. Trimming took off 4 bases at V and 8 bases at J, with 26 bases between the two ends. The CDR3 consists of 17 residues. Germline lookup yields CDR1 MGHRA and CDR2 YSYEKL. CDR3 sequence reads: CASSPRGGRNGERGYTF. The CDR3 DNA follows: TGCGCCAGCAGCCCTCGTGGAGGGAGGAATGGAGAGCGAGGCTACACCTTC.

This clone was detected a few times. The genes are TRBV18 and TRBJ1-5; D gene unclear. CDR3 length equals 14 residues. The germline V gene encodes CDR1 KGHSH and CDR2 LQKENI. The V end lost 3 bases, the J end lost 6 bases, and 12 bases lay between the germline ends. Here the CDR3 reads CASSPAPTSQPQHF. The CDR3 bases are TGTGCCAGCTCACCGGCACCCACGTCTCAGCCCCAGCATTTT. Complete variable domain (other parts from reference TRBV18 and TRBJ1-5): NAGVMQNPRHLVRRRGQEARLRCSPMKGHSHVYWYRQLPEEGLKFMVYLQKENIIDESGMPKERFSAEFPKEGPSILRIQQVVRGDSAAYFCASSPAPTSQPQHFGDGTRLSIL.

The J gene is TRBJ2-7, the V gene TRBV20-1; no clear D. CDR1 is DFQATT, CDR2 SNEGSKA, per germline (reference sequence). The V gene lost 3 bases and the J gene lost 1 base, with 7 bases spanning the gap. CDR3 length: 12 amino acids. CDR3 region: CSASASSYEQYF. The CDR3 bases are TGCAGTGCTAGTGCCAGTTCCTACGAGCAGTACTTC.

V usage is TRBV6-5 and J usage is TRBJ2-7; TRBD1 is a possible D gene (6 bases). In germline, CDR1 is MNHEY, CDR2 SVGAGI. Trimming took off 4 bases at V and 6 bases at J, with 22 bases between the two ends. This CDR3 has 16 residues. The CDR3 region is CASSFRQQGALREQYF. The DNA of the CDR3 is TGTGCCAGCAGTTTCCGTCAACAGGGAGCATTACGCGAGCAGTACTTC.

As concerns this clone: The same CDR3 also results from other DNA sequences found in this sample. The chain has TRBV5-6 and TRBJ1-5; 11 bases map to TRBD1. J was trimmed by 4 bases and V by 2 bases; bases with no gene match: 2. Germline assignment: CDR1 SGHDT and CDR2 YYEEEE. The CDR3 loop spans 15 amino acids. The CDR3 loop is CASSFGTGGNQPQHF. The CDR3 bases are TGTGCCAGCAGCTTCGGGACAGGGGGAAATCAGCCCCAGCATTTT. Combining the CDR3 with reference TRBV5-6 and TRBJ1-5 gives the whole variable domain DAGVTQSPTHLIKTRGQQVTLRCSPKSGHDTVSWYQQALGQGPQFIFQYYEEEERQRGNFPDRFSGHQFPNYSSELNVNALLLGDSALYLCASSFGTGGNQPQHFGDGTRLSIL.